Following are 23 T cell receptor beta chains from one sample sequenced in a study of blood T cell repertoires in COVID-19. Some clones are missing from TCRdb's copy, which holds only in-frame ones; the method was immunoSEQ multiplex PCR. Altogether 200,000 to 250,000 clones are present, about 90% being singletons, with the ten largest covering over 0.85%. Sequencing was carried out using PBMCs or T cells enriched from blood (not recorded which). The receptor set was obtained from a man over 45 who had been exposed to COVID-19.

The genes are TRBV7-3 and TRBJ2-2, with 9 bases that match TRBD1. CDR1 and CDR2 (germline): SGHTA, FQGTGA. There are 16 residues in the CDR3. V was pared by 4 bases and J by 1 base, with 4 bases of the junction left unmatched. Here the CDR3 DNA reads TGTGCCAGCAGCTCTGGGACAGGGAGGAACACCGGGGAGCTGTTTTTT. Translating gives CASSSGTGRNTGELFF.

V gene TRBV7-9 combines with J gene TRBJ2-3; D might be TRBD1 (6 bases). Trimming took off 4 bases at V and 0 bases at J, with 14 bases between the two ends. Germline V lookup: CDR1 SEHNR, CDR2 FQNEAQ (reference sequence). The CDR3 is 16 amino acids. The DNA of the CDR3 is TGTGCCAGCAGCTCCCGACAGGACAAGAGCACAGATACGCAGTATTTT. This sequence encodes CASSSRQDKSTDTQYF.

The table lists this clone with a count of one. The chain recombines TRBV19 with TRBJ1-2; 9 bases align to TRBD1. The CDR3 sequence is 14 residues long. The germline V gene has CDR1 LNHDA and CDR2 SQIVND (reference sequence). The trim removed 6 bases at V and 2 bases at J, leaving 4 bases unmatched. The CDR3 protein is CASRLGQGNYGYTF. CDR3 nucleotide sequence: TGTGCCAGTAGGTTGGGACAGGGAAACTATGGCTACACCTTC.

CDR3 in DNA: TGTGCCAGCAGCCCCAGTGCCGGACTGGGCTCCACCGGGGAGCTGTTTTTT. Encoded protein: CASSPSAGLGSTGELFF. V is TRBV11-2 and J is TRBJ2-2, with D perhaps TRBD2 (5 bases). Germline CDR1 reads SGHAT; CDR2 reads FQNNGV. There are 17 residues in the CDR3. The V gene lost 5 bases and the J gene lost 4 bases, with 20 bases spanning the gap.

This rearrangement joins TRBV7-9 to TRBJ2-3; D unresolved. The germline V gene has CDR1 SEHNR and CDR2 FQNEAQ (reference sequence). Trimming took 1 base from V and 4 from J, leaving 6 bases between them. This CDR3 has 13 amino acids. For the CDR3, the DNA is TGTGCCAGCAGCTTAGTCCAATCAGATACGCAGTATTTT. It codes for CASSLVQSDTQYF.

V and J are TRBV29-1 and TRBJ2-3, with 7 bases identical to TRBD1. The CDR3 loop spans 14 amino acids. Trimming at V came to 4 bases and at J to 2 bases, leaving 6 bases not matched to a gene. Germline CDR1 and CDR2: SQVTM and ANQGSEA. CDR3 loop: CSVVVQGITDTQYF. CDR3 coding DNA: TGCAGCGTTGTAGTACAGGGGATCACAGATACGCAGTATTTT.

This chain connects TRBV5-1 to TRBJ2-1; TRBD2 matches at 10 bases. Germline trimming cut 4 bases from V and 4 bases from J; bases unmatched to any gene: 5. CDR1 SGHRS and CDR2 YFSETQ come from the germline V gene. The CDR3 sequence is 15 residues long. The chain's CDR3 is CASSTGTSAYNEQFF. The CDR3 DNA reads TGCGCCAGCAGCACCGGGACTAGCGCTTACAATGAGCAGTTCTTC.

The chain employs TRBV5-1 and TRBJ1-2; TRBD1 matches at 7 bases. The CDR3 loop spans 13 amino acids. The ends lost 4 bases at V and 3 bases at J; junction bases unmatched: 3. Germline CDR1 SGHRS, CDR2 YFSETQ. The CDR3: CASSRGTDYGYTF. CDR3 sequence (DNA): TGCGCCAGCAGCCGCGGGACAGACTATGGCTACACCTTC.

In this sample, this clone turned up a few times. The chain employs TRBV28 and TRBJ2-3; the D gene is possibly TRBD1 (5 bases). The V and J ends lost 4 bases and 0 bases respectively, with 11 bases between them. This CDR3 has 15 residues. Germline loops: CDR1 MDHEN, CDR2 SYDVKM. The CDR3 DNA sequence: TGTGCCAGCAGTTCGACAGACTCTAGCACAGATACGCAGTATTTT. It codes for CASSSTDSSTDTQYF.

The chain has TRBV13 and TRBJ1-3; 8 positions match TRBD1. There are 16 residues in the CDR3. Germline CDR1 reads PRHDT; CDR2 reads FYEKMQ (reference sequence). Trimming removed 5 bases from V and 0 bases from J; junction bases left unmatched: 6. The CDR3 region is CASSPRTGTSGNTIYF. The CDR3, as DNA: TGTGCCAGCAGCCCTCGGACAGGGACCTCTGGAAACACCATATATTTT.

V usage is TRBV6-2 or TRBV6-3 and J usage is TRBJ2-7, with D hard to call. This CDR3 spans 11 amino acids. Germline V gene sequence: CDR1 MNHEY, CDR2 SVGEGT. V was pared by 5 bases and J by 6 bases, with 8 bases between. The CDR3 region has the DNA TGTGCCAGCAGTCCCGAGTGCGAGCAGTACGTC. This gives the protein CASSPECEQYV.

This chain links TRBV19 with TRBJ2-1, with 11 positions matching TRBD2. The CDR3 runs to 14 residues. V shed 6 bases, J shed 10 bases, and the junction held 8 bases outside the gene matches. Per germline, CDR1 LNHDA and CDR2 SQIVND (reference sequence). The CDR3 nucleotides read TGTGCCAGTAGGGCAGTCGTAGCGGGAGGGGAGCAGTTCTTC. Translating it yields CASRAVVAGGEQFF. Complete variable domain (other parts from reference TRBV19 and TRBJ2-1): DGGITQSPKYLFRKEGQNVTLSCEQNLNHDAMYWYRQDPGQGLRLIYYSQIVNDFQKGDIAEGYSVSREKKESFPLTVTSAQKNPTAFYLCASRAVVAGGEQFFGPGTRLTVL.

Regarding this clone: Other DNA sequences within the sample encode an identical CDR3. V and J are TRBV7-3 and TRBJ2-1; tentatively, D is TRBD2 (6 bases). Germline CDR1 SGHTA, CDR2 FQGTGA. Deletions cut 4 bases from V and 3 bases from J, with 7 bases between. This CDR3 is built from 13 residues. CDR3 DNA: TGTGCCAGCAGCTCGGGACTCTACAATGAGCAGTTCTTC. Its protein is CASSSGLYNEQFF.

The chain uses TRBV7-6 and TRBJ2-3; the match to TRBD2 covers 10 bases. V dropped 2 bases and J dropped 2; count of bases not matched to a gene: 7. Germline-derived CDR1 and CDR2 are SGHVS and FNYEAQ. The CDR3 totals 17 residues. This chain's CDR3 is CASSLRRAGGSTDTQYF. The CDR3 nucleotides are TGTGCCAGCAGCTTAAGGCGAGCGGGGGGGTCCACAGATACGCAGTATTTT.

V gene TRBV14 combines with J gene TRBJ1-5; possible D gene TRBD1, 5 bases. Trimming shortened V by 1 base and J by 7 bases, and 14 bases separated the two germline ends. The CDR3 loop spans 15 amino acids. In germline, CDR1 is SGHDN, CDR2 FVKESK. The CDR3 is CASSQGDSQGQPQHF. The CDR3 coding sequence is TGTGCCAGCAGCCAAGGCGATAGTCAGGGACAGCCCCAGCATTTT.

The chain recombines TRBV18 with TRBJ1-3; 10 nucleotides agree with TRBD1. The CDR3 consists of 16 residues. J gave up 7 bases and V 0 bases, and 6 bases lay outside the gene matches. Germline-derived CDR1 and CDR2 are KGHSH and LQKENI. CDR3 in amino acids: CASSPPEGTGVNTIYF. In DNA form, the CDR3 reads TGTGCCAGCTCACCACCGGAAGGGACAGGGGTGAACACCATATATTTT.

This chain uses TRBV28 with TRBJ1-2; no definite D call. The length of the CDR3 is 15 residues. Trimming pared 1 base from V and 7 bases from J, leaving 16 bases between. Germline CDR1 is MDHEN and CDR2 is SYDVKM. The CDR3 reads CASSLLRLLRVGYTF. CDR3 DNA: TGTGCCAGCAGTTTATTGAGGTTACTCCGGGTTGGCTACACCTTC.

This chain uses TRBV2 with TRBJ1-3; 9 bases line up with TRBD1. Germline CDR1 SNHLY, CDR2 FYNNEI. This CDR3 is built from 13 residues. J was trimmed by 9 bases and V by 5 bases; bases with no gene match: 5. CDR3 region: CASSYGQGSTIYF. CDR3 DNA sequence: TGTGCCAGCAGTTACGGACAGGGGAGCACCATATATTTT. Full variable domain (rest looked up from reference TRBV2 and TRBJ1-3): EPEVTQTPSHQVTQMGQEVILRCVPISNHLYFYWYRQILGQKVEFLVSFYNNEISEKSEIFDDQFSVERPDGSNFTLKIRSTKLEDSAMYFCASSYGQGSTIYFGEGSWLTVV.

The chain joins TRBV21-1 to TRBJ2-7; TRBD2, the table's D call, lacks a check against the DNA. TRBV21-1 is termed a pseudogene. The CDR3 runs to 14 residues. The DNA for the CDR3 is TGTGCCAGCAGTAAGGCGGGAGGCTCCTACGAGCAGTACGTC. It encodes CASSKAGGSYEQYV.

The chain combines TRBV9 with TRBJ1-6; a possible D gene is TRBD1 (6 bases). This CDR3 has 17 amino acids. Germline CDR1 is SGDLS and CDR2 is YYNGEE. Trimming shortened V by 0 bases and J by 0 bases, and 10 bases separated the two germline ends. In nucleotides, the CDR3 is TGTGCCAGCAGCGTAGTGACAGGTAGCTCCTATAATTCACCCCTCCACTTT. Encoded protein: CASSVVTGSSYNSPLHF.

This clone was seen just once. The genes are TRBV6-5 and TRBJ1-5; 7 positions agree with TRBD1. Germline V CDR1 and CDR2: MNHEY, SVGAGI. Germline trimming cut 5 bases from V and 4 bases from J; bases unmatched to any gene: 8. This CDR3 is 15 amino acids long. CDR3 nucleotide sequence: TGTGCCAGCAGTCCCCTCGGGACAGCTAATCAGCCCCAGCATTTT. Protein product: CASSPLGTANQPQHF.

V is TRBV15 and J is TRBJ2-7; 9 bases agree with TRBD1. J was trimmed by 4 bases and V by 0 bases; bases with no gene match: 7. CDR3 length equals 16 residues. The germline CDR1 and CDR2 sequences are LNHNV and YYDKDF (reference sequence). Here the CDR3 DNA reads TGTGCCACCAGCAGAGATTGGGGACAGGGTTCGTACGAGCAGTACGTC. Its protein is CATSRDWGQGSYEQYV.

The CDR3 is CADRDRAFEQYV. In nucleotides, the CDR3 is TGTGCCGACCGGGACAGGGCCTTCGAGCAGTACGTC. The chain uses TRBV2 and TRBJ2-7, with 9 bases matching TRBD1. The length of the CDR3 is 12 residues. Germline V gene data show CDR1 as SNHLY and CDR2 as FYNNEI. With 11 bases clipped from V and 6 bases from J, the junction kept 8 bases outside the gene matches.